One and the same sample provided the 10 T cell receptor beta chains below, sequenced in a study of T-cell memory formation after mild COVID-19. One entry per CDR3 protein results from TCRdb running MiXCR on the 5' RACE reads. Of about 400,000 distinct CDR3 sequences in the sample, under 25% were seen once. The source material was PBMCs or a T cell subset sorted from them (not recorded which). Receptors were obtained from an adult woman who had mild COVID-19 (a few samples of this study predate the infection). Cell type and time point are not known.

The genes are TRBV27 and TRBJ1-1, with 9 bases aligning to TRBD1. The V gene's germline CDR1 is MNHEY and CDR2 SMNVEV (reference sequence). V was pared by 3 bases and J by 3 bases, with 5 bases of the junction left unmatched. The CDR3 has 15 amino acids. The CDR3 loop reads CASSLSGTGYTEAFF. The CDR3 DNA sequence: TGTGCCAGCAGTTTGTCCGGGACAGGGTACACTGAAGCTTTCTTT.

CDR3 sequence (DNA): TGTGCCAGCAGCCAAGTCCCAGATAACCTTAGGGATACGCAGTATTTT. It translates to CASSQVPDNLRDTQYF. The chain carries TRBV14 and TRBJ2-3, with D unresolved. Germline V lookup: CDR1 SGHDN, CDR2 FVKESK. V lost 1 base, J lost 6 bases, and 17 bases lay in between. The CDR3 sequence is 16 residues long.

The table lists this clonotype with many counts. In DNA, the CDR3 is TGCAGTGCTAGAGATCCAGACACCCGCTCCTACAATGAGCAGTTCTTC. Its protein is CSARDPDTRSYNEQFF. V is TRBV20-1 and J is TRBJ2-1; D is unresolved. The CDR3 sequence is 16 residues long. V lost 0 bases, J lost 0 bases, and 12 bases lay in between. Germline CDR1 is DFQATT and CDR2 is SNEGSKA (reference sequence).

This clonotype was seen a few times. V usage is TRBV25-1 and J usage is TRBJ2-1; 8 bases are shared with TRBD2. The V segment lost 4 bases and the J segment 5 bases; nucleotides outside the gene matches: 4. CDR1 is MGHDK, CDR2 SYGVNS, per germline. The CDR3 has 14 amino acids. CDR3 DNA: TGTGCCAGCAGTGTTAGCGGGATAAACAATGAGCAGTTCTTC. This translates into CASSVSGINNEQFF.

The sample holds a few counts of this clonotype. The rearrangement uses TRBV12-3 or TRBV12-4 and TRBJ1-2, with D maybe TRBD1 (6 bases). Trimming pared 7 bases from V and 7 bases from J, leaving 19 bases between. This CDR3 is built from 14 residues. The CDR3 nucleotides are TGTGCCAGCATCGGGAGGACAGCGTTGGCTGGCTACACCTTC. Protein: CASIGRTALAGYTF.

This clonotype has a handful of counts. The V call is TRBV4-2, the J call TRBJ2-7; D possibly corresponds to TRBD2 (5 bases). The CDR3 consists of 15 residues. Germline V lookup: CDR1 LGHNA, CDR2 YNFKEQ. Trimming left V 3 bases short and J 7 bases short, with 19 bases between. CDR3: CASSQAGEGSGEQYF. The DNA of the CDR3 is TGTGCCAGCAGCCAGGCCGGAGAGGGCTCGGGGGAGCAGTACTTC.

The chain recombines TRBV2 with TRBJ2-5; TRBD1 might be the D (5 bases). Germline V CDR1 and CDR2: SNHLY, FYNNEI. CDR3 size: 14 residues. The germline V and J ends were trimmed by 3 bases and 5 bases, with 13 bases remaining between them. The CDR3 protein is CASSDGAGVETQYF. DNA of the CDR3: TGTGCCAGCAGTGATGGGGCAGGAGTGGAGACCCAGTACTTC.

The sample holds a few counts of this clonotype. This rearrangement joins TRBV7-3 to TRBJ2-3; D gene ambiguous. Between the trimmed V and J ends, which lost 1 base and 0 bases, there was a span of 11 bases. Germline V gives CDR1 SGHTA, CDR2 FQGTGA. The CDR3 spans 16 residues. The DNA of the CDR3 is TGTGCCAGCAGCTTAAGTCCCGGCGAAAGCACAGATACGCAGTATTTT. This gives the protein CASSLSPGESTDTQYF.

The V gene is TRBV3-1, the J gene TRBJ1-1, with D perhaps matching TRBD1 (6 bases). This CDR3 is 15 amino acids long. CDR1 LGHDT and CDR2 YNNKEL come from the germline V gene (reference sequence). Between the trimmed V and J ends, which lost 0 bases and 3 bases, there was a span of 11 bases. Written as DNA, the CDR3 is TGTGCCAGCAGCCAAGATTCGGGGGCGTACACTGAAGCTTTCTTT. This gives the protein CASSQDSGAYTEAFF. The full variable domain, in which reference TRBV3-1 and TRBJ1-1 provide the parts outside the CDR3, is DTAVSQTPKYLVTQMGNDKSIKCEQNLGHDTMYWYKQDSKKFLKIMFSYNNKELIINETVPNRFSPKSPDKAHLNLHINSLELGDSAVYFCASSQDSGAYTEAFFGQGTRLTVV.

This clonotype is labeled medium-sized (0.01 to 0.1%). The CDR3 reads CASRKGLQETQYF. The CDR3 DNA is TGCGCCAGCCGTAAAGGACTACAAGAGACCCAGTACTTC. This chain connects TRBV5-1 to TRBJ2-5, with D possibly matching TRBD2 (6 bases). CDR1 and CDR2 (germline): SGHRS, YFSETQ. Trimming removed 7 bases at V and 2 bases at J, with 12 bases between. CDR3 size: 13 residues.